What follows is one TCR beta chain and its context. Its specificity is not known. The study drew the donors from its 120-subject validation cohort, separate from the roughly 670-subject first cohort. Sequencing used immunoSEQ multiplex PCR; TCRdb keeps in-frame clones, though not all of them. The data hold about 150,000 clones, with just under 85% observed a single time. These data belong to a study of cytomegalovirus exposure and HLA in healthy donors. Study observations and caveats: The classifier reportedly diagnosed cytomegalovirus status with high specificity and sensitivity. A later analysis found first-cohort TCR clusters tended to co-occur in the 120 validation repertoires. The study recorded 164 TCR beta chains that were cytomegalovirus-associated.

Germline V CDR1 and CDR2: SGHAT, FQNNGV. This CDR3 region has 16 residues. Trimming stripped 5 bases from V and 0 bases from J, with 17 bases between. Sequenced sample: PBMCs. This sequence was found in a man aged 30 to 45 in good health and CMV-seropositive. The rearrangement links TRBV11-2 to TRBJ2-7; unclear D gene. The CDR3 DNA reads as TGTGCCAGCAGCCGATCCCTCTTAGAGAACTCCTACGAGCAGTACTTC. Translated, it gives CASSRSLLENSYEQYF. Combining the CDR3 with reference TRBV11-2 and TRBJ2-7 gives the whole variable domain EAGVAQSPRYKIIEKRQSVAFWCNPISGHATLYWYQQILGQGPKLLIQFQNNGVVDDSQLPKDRFSAERLKGVDSTLKIQPAKLEDSAVYLCASSRSLLENSYEQYFGPGTRLTVT.